This T cell receptor (beta chain) was identified in a study of blood T cell repertoires in COVID-19. Study at large: PBMCs, B-cell-depleted T cells, or T cells provided the cDNA or gDNA that made up the material.

V shed 3 bases and J shed 6 bases, with 9 bases lying between them. The CDR3 is 12 residues long. Original methodology: The authors estimated nucleated cell counts from reference gene primer amplification. The repertoire was sequenced with immunoSEQ multiplex PCR; TCRdb's copy has only in-frame clones and lacks some. The D gene and trimming were derived from the DNA, and the V and J assignments and clone size from that table. This table has approximately 86,000 clones, 75% to 85% appearing once. The sample taken for sequencing was peripheral blood. The sequence was obtained from a woman between 65 and 79 years old with acute or convalescent COVID-19. V is TRBV12-3 or TRBV12-4 and J is TRBJ2-7, with D possibly TRBD1 on 5 matching bases. For the CDR3, the DNA is TGTGCCAGCAGTTTCGTGGGGCCCGAGCAGTACTTC. It is translated as CASSFVGPEQYF.